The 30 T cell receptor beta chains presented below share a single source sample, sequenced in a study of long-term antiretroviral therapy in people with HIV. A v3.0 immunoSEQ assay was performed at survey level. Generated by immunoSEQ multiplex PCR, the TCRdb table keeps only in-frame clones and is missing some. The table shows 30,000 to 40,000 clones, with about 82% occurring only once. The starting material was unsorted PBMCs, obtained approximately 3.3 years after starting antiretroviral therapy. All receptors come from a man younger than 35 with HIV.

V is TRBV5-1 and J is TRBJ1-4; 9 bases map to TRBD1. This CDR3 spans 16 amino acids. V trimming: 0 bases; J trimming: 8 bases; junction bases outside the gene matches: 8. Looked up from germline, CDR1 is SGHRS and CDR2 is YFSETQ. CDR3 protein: CASSLAGNRGLEKLFF. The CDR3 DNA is TGCGCCAGCAGCTTGGCAGGGAACAGGGGGCTGGAAAAACTGTTTTTT.

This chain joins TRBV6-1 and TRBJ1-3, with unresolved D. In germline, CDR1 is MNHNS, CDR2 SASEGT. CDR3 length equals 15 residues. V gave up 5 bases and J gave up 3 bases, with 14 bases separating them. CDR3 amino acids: CASSSRWRFGNTIYF. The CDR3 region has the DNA TGTGCCAGCAGTTCCCGATGGAGATTTGGAAACACCATATATTTT.

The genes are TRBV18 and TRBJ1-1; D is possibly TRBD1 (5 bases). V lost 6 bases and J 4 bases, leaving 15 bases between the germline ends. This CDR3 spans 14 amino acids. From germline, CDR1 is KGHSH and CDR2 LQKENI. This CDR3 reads CASSPPGGSTEAFF. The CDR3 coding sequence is TGTGCCAGCTCTCCTCCGGGGGGGAGCACTGAAGCTTTCTTT. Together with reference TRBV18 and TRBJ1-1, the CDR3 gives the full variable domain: NAGVMQNPRHLVRRRGQEARLRCSPMKGHSHVYWYRQLPEEGLKFMVYLQKENIIDESGMPKERFSAEFPKEGPSILRIQQVVRGDSAAYFCASSPPGGSTEAFFGQGTRLTVV.

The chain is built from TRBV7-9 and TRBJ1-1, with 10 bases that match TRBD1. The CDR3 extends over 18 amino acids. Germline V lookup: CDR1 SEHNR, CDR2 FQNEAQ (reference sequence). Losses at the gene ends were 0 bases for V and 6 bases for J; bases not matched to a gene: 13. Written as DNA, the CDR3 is TGTGCCAGCAGCTTAGCGAAGTTTCGTGGGACAGGGGCCCCTGAAGCTTTCTTT. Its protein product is CASSLAKFRGTGAPEAFF.

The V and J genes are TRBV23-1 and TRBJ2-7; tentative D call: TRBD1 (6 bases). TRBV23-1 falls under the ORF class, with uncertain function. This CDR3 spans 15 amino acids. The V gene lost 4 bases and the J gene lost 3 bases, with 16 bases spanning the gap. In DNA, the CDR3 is TGCGCCAGCAGTCTCAGGACAGCGACCATCTACGAGCAGTACTTC. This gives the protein CASSLRTATIYEQYF.

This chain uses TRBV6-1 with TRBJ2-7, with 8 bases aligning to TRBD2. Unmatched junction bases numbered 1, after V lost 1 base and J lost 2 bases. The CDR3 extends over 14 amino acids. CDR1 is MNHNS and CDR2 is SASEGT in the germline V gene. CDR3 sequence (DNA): TGTGCCAGCAGTGAAGATAGCGGGACCTACGAGCAGTACTTC. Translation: CASSEDSGTYEQYF.

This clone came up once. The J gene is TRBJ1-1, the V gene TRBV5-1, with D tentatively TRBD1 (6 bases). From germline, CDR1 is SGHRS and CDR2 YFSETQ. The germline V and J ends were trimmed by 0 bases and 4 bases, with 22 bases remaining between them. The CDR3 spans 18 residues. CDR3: CASSLAVGAGYSGTEAFF. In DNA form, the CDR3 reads TGCGCCAGCAGCTTGGCCGTGGGGGCTGGATACTCGGGCACTGAAGCTTTCTTT.

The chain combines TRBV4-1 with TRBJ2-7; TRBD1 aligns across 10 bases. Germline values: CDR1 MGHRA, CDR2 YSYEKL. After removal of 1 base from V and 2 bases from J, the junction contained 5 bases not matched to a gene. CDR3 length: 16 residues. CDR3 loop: CASSQVYGTGAYEQYF. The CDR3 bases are TGCGCCAGCAGCCAAGTATACGGGACAGGGGCCTACGAGCAGTACTTC.

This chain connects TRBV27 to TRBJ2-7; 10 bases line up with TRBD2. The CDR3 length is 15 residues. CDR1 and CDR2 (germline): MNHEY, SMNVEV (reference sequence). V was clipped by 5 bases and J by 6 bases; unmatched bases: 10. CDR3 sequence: CASSPGASGRGEQYF. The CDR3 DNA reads TGTGCCAGCAGTCCAGGGGCTAGCGGGAGAGGCGAGCAGTACTTC.

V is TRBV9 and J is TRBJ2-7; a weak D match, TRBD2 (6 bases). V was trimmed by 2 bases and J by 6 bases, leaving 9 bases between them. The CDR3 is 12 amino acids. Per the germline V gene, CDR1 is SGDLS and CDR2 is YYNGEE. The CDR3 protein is CASSVMGGEQYF. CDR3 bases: TGTGCCAGCAGCGTGATGGGGGGCGAGCAGTACTTC.

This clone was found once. CDR3 in DNA: TGCGCCAGCAGCTTGGTCGGGGACCCGGTCGAGCAGTACTTC. Its translation: CASSLVGDPVEQYF. This chain uses TRBV5-1 with TRBJ2-7; D might be TRBD1 or TRBD2, each matching 5 bases. The V end lost 0 bases, the J end lost 6 bases, and 13 bases lay between the germline ends. Per the germline V gene, CDR1 is SGHRS and CDR2 is YFSETQ. The CDR3 consists of 14 residues.

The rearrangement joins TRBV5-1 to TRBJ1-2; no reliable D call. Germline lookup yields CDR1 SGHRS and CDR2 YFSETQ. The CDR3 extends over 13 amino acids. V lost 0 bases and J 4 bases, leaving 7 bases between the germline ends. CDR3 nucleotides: TGCGCCAGCAGCTTGGAGATAGGCTATGGCTACACCTTC. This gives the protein CASSLEIGYGYTF.

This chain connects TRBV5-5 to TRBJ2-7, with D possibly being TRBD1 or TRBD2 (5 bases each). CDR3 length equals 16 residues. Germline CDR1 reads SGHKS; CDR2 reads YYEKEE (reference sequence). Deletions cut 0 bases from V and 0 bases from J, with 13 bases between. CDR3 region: CASSLVWDANSYEQYF. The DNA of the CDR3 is TGTGCCAGCAGCTTGGTTTGGGACGCAAACTCCTACGAGCAGTACTTC.

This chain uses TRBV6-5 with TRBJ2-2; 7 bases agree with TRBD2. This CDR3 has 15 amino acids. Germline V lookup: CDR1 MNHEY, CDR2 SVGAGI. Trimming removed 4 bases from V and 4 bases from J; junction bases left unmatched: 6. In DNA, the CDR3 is TGTGCCAGCAGTTCCGGGGGAGGGGCCACCGGGGAGCTGTTTTTT. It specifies CASSSGGGATGELFF.

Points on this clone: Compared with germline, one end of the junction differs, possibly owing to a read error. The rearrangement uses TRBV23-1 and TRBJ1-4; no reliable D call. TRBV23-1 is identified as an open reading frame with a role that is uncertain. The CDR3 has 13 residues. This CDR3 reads CASSQSRWGLIQF. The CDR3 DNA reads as TGCGCCAGCAGTCAATCCAGGTGGGGTCTTATCCAGTTT.

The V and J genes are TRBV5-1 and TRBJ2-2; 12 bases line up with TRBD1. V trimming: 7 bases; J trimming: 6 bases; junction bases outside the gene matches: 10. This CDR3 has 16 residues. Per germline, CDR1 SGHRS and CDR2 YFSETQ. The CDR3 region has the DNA TGCGCCAGCCAATCGTCCCGGGACAGGGGGCCCGGGGAGCTGTTTTTT. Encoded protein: CASQSSRDRGPGELFF.

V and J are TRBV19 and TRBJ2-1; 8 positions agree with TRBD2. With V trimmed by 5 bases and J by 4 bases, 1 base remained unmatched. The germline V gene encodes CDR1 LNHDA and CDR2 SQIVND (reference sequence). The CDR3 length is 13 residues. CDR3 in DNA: TGTGCCAGTAGTGTAGCGGGGTACAATGAGCAGTTCTTC. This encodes CASSVAGYNEQFF. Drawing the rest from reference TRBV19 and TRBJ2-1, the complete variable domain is DGGITQSPKYLFRKEGQNVTLSCEQNLNHDAMYWYRQDPGQGLRLIYYSQIVNDFQKGDIAEGYSVSREKKESFPLTVTSAQKNPTAFYLCASSVAGYNEQFFGPGTRLTVL.

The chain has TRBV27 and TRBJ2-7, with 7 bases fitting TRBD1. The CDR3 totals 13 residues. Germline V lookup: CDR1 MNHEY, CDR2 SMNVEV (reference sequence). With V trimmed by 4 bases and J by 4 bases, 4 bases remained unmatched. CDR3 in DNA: TGTGCCAGCAGTTCTGCGACAGGGTACGAGCAGTACTTC. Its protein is CASSSATGYEQYF.

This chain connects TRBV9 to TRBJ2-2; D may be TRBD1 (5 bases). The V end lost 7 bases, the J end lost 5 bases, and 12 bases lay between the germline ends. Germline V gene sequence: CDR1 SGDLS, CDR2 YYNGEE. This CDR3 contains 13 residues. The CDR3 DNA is TGTGCCAGCGGGCAGGGCCGGACCGGGGAGCTGTTTTTT. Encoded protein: CASGQGRTGELFF.

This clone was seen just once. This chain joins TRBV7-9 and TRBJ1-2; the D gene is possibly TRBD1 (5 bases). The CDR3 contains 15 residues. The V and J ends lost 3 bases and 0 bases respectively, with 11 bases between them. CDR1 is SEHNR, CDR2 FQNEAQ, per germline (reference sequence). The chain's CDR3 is CASSFRGGPNYGYTF. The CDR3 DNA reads TGTGCCAGCAGCTTCCGCGGGGGTCCTAACTATGGCTACACCTTC.

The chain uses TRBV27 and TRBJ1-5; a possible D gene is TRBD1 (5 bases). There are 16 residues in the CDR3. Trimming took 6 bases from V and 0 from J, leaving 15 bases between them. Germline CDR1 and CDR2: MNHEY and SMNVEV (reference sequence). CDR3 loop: CASRDNAGASNQPQHF. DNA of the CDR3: TGTGCCAGCAGGGATAACGCTGGGGCTAGCAATCAGCCCCAGCATTTT.

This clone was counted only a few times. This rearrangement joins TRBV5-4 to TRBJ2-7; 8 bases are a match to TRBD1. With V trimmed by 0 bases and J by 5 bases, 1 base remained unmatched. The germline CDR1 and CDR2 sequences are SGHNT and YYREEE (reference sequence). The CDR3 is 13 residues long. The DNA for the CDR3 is TGTGCCAGCAGCTTGGCAGGGGGCAACGAGCAGTACTTC. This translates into CASSLAGGNEQYF.

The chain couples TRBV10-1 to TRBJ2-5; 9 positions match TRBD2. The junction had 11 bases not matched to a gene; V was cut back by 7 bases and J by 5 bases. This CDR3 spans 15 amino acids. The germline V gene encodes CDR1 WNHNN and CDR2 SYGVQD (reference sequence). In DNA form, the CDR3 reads TGCGCCAGCACTCCCCTAGGACTAGCGAGGGAGACCCAGTACTTC. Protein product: CASTPLGLARETQYF.

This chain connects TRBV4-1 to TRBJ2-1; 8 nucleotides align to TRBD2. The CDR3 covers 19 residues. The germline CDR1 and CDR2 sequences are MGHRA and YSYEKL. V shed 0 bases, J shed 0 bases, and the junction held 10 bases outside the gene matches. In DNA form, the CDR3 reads TGCGCCAGCAGCCAAGATTCGGCTAGCGGGCCTTTCTCCTACAATGAGCAGTTCTTC. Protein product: CASSQDSASGPFSYNEQFF.

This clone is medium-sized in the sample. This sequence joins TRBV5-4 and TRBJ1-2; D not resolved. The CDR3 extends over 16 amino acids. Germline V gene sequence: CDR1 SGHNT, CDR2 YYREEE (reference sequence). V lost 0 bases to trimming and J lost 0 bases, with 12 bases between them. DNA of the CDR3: TGTGCCAGCAGCTTGGGCGGCGACCAAGCTAACTATGGCTACACCTTC. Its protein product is CASSLGGDQANYGYTF.

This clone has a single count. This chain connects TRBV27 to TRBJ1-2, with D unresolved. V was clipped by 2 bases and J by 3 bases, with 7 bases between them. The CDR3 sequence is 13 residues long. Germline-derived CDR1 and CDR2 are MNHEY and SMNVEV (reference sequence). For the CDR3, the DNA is TGTGCCAGCAGTTTAGACGGTGACTATGGCTACACCTTC. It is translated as CASSLDGDYGYTF.

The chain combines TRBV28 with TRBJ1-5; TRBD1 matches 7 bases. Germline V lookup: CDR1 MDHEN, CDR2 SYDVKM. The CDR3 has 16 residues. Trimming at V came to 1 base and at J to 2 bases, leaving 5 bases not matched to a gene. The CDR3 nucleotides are TGTGCCAGCAGTTTATTGACAGGGCTTCGCAATCAGCCCCAGCATTTT. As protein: CASSLLTGLRNQPQHF.

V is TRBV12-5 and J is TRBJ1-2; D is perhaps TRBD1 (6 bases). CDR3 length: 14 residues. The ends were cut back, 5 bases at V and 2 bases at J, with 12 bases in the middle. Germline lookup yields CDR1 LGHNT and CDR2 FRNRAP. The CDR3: CASGTGIGNYGYTF. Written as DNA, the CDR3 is TGTGCTAGTGGTACAGGGATTGGCAACTATGGCTACACCTTC.

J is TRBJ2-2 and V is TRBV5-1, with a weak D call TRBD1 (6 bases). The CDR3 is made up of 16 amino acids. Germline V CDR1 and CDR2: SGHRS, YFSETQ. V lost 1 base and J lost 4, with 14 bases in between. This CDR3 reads CASSLPGTTITGELFF. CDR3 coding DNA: TGCGCCAGCAGCTTGCCCGGGACAACTATCACCGGGGAGCTGTTTTTT. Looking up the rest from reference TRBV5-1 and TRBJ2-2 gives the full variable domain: KAGVTQTPRYLIKTRGQQVTLSCSPISGHRSVSWYQQTPGQGLQFLFEYFSETQRNKGNFPGRFSGRQFSNSRSEMNVSTLELGDSALYLCASSLPGTTITGELFFGEGSRLTVL.

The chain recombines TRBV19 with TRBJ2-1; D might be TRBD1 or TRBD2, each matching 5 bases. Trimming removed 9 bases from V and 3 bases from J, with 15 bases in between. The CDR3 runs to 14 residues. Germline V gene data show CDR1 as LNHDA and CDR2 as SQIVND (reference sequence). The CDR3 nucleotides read TGTGCCAGCCGACTGGGACCTGTCTACAATGAGCAGTTCTTC. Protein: CASRLGPVYNEQFF.